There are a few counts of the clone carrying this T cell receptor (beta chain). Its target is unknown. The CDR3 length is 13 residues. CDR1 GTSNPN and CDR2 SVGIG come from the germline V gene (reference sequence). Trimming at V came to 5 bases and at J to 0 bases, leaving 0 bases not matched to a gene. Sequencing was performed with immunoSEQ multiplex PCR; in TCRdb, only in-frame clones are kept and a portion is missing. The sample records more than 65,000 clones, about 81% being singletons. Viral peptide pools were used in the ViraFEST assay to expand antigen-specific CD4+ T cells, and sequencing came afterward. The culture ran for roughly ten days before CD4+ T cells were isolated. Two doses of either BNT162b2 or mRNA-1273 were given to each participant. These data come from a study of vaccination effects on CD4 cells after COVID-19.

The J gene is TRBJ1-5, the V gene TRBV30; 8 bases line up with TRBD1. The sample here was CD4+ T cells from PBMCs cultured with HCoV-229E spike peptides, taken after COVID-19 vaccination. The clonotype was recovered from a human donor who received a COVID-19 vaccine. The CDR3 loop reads CAWDRGSNQPQHF. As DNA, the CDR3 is TGTGCCTGGGACAGGGGTAGCAATCAGCCCCAGCATTTT.